The 4 T cell receptor beta chains reported below all come from one sample, sequenced in a study of blood T cell repertoires in COVID-19. Only in-frame clones appear in the TCRdb table, and some are missing; sequencing was by immunoSEQ multiplex PCR. The sample contains 200,000 or so clones, 79% of which appear only once. Sequencing was performed on peripheral blood. The receptor source for this set is a man aged 55 to 70 with active or convalescent COVID-19.

This clone has a handful of counts. Other DNA variants within this sample encode the same CDR3. This chain uses TRBV27 with TRBJ1-5; D is ambiguous. Trimming took 5 bases from V and 4 from J, leaving 6 bases between them. CDR1 and CDR2 from the germline V gene are MNHEY and SMNVEV (reference sequence). This CDR3 is built from 12 residues. The CDR3 bases are TGTGCCAGCAGTCGAGGGAATCAGCCCCAGCATTTT. Its translation is CASSRGNQPQHF.

This clone has a handful of counts. V usage is TRBV5-5 and J usage is TRBJ2-7, with TRBD1 matching 7 bases. The V and J ends lost 4 bases and 4 bases, in that order; junction bases with no gene match: 8. Per germline, CDR1 SGHKS and CDR2 YYEKEE (reference sequence). The CDR3 consists of 14 residues. CDR3 DNA: TGTGCCAGCAGCCCCACTGGACAGGAATACGAGCAGTACTTC. This codes for CASSPTGQEYEQYF.

V usage is TRBV28 and J usage is TRBJ2-1; 7 bases are a match to TRBD2. The CDR3 covers 14 residues. V shed 2 bases and J 9 bases; nucleotides not matched to a gene: 7. Looked up from germline, CDR1 is MDHEN and CDR2 is SYDVKM. The CDR3 bases are TGTGCCAGCAGTTTACACCATCCGGGGGGTGAGCAGTTCTTC. It is translated as CASSLHHPGGEQFF.

This chain uses TRBV6-5 with TRBJ2-1, with 8 bases matching TRBD1. The V segment lost 5 bases and the J segment 4 bases; nucleotides outside the gene matches: 7. CDR1 MNHEY and CDR2 SVGAGI come from the germline V gene. The CDR3 totals 15 residues. CDR3 nucleotides: TGTGCCAGCAGTCATCGACAGGGGACTTACAATGAGCAGTTCTTC. Amino acids: CASSHRQGTYNEQFF.